Presented here are 21 T cell receptor beta chains from one specimen sequenced in a study of blood T cell repertoires in COVID-19 (dated by TCRdb to the early 2020s). Libraries were constructed by the immunoSEQ multiplex PCR assay. TCRdb limited this immuneACCESS table to in-frame rearrangements with V and J called. A share of clones is missing; checked studies link under half to unresolved V genes, and the rest is unexplained. Present in this sample are some 190,000 clones, about 88% of which were seen just once. Jointly, the top ten make up just under 25% of the sample. Sequencing was done on a sample of PBMCs or T cells enriched from blood (not recorded which). The receptors shown here come from a woman between 35 and 50 years old in a cohort exposed to, infected with or recovered from COVID-19 (not recorded which).

At least ten counts were recorded for this clone. This chain connects TRBV7-9 to TRBJ1-2; no clear D. Germline assignment: CDR1 SEHNR and CDR2 FQNEAQ (reference sequence). Trimming left V 5 bases short and J 2 bases short, with 15 bases between. The CDR3 is 15 residues long. The CDR3 loop reads CASSHILEGNYGYTF. The CDR3 coding sequence is TGTGCCAGCAGCCACATACTGGAGGGAAACTATGGCTACACCTTC.

The chain recombines TRBV5-1 with TRBJ2-7; no clear D gene. The germline V and J ends were trimmed by 0 bases and 7 bases, with 17 bases remaining between them. CDR3 length: 15 amino acids. Germline CDR1 is SGHRS and CDR2 is YFSETQ. The CDR3 DNA sequence: TGCGCCAGCAGCTTGGGACCCGACACTCCCCAGGAGCAGTACTTC. This sequence encodes CASSLGPDTPQEQYF.

V gene TRBV18 combines with J gene TRBJ1-2; D gene uncertain. V lost 2 bases and J lost 8, with 12 bases in between. Germline V gene data show CDR1 as KGHSH and CDR2 as LQKENI. This CDR3 is built from 13 residues. CDR3: CASSPDWGGGYTF. The CDR3 DNA reads as TGTGCCAGCTCACCAGACTGGGGAGGAGGCTACACCTTC.

The chain uses TRBV27 and TRBJ2-7; D possibly corresponds to TRBD1 (5 bases). Germline V gene sequence: CDR1 MNHEY, CDR2 SMNVEV (reference sequence). V was shortened by 5 bases and J by 4 bases, with 15 bases between the two germline ends. CDR3 length equals 14 residues. CDR3 nucleotide sequence: TGTGCCAGCAGTCCATATGCAGGGTTGTACGAGCAGTACTTC. Encoded protein: CASSPYAGLYEQYF.

This chain joins TRBV7-9 and TRBJ2-3, with D possibly being TRBD2 (7 bases). This CDR3 is built from 15 residues. The germline V gene has CDR1 SEHNR and CDR2 FQNEAQ (reference sequence). Trimming shortened V by 5 bases and J by 7 bases, and 19 bases separated the two germline ends. CDR3 in amino acids: CASSQLGGGGHTQYF. CDR3 bases: TGTGCCAGCAGCCAGCTGGGCGGGGGCGGACATACGCAGTATTTT.

The rearrangement joins TRBV2 to TRBJ1-2; the D is unclear. Deletions cut 0 bases from V and 4 bases from J, with 9 bases between. The CDR3 is 14 amino acids. Germline V CDR1 and CDR2: SNHLY, FYNNEI. CDR3 nucleotides: TGTGCCAGCAGTGAAGCTACCGGAGTCTATGGCTACACCTTC. Encoded protein: CASSEATGVYGYTF.

This clone showed up just once. V usage is TRBV29-1 and J usage is TRBJ2-2; TRBD1 matches 7 bases. J was trimmed by 2 bases and V by 5 bases; bases with no gene match: 8. The CDR3 sequence is 15 residues long. The germline gives CDR1 SQVTM, CDR2 ANQGSEA. In DNA form, the CDR3 reads TGCAGCGTTACGGACAGGTCGCCCAACACCGGGGAGCTGTTTTTT. It specifies CSVTDRSPNTGELFF.

This clone was picked up one time. The genes are TRBV2 and TRBJ2-5; the D gene is possibly TRBD2 (6 bases). Looked up from germline, CDR1 is SNHLY and CDR2 is FYNNEI. The ends were cut back, 3 bases at V and 4 bases at J, with 18 bases in the middle. This CDR3 has 16 amino acids. Here the CDR3 reads CASSEPGGMRPETQYF. The CDR3 DNA is TGTGCCAGCAGTGAGCCTGGAGGGATGAGGCCAGAGACCCAGTACTTC.

The chain carries TRBV4-1 and TRBJ1-1; possible D gene TRBD1, 5 bases. The CDR3 has 17 amino acids. CDR1 and CDR2 from the germline V gene are MGHRA and YSYEKL. The V and J ends lost 0 bases and 2 bases respectively, with 16 bases between them. The DNA for the CDR3 is TGCGCCAGCAGCCAAGATAAATGGGGCGCGGGAAACACTGAAGCTTTCTTT. This translates into CASSQDKWGAGNTEAFF.

A single count supports this clone. CDR3 coding DNA: TGTGCCAGCACCCTAAGGTTTGGGGGCTTCTACGAGCAGTACTTC. Its translation: CASTLRFGGFYEQYF. The V call is TRBV27, the J call TRBJ2-7, with D possibly TRBD1 on 6 matching bases. With 7 bases removed from V and 3 bases from J, the gap between germline ends came to 19 bases. In germline, CDR1 is MNHEY, CDR2 SMNVEV (reference sequence). This CDR3 spans 15 amino acids.

V and J are TRBV7-6 and TRBJ1-5; a weak D match, TRBD1 (6 bases). This CDR3 spans 13 amino acids. Germline V gives CDR1 SGHVS, CDR2 FNYEAQ. Trimming stripped 5 bases from V and 2 bases from J, with 7 bases between. The CDR3: CASSPGGNQPQHF. DNA for the CDR3: TGTGCCAGCAGCCCAGGGGGCAATCAGCCCCAGCATTTT.

This clone was counted once. This sequence joins TRBV5-1 and TRBJ1-2; the match to TRBD1 covers 7 bases. V lost 2 bases, J lost 7 bases, and 5 bases stayed unmatched. Germline V gene lookup returns CDR1 SGHRS and CDR2 YFSETQ. The CDR3 spans 13 residues. CDR3 nucleotide sequence: TGCGCCAGCAGCTTCGGACAGGAACGTGGCTACACCTTC. Its protein product is CASSFGQERGYTF.

The chain uses TRBV5-1 and TRBJ1-1, with D possibly TRBD1 on 6 matching bases. Trimming took 1 base from V and 0 from J, leaving 10 bases between them. The CDR3 has 15 amino acids. Germline-derived CDR1 and CDR2 are SGHRS and YFSETQ. The CDR3 reads CASSLFGGMNTEAFF. For the CDR3, the DNA is TGCGCCAGCAGCTTGTTTGGGGGCATGAACACTGAAGCTTTCTTT.

The chain carries TRBV7-2 and TRBJ1-2, with a weak D call TRBD1 (6 bases). Germline loops: CDR1 SGHTA, CDR2 FQGNSA. Trimming left V 6 bases short and J 0 bases short, with 11 bases between. This CDR3 has 14 amino acids. This chain's CDR3 is CASSFGTTNYGYTF. CDR3 sequence (DNA): TGTGCCAGCAGTTTCGGGACAACTAACTATGGCTACACCTTC.

The V and J genes are TRBV6-2 or TRBV6-3 and TRBJ2-5; 13 bases align to TRBD2. Germline CDR1 reads MNHEY; CDR2 reads SVGEGT. The CDR3 contains 17 residues. V gave up 3 bases and J gave up 5 bases; unmatched junction bases: 9. The CDR3 nucleotides read TGTGCCAGCAGTTATCTACTAGCGGGGGGGAAAGGGGAGACCCAGTACTTC. The encoded protein is CASSYLLAGGKGETQYF.

The rearrangement links TRBV6-2 or TRBV6-3 to TRBJ2-3, with a weak D call TRBD2 (5 bases). The V end lost 3 bases, the J end lost 1 base, and 8 bases lay between the germline ends. CDR3 length equals 14 residues. Germline loops: CDR1 MNHEY, CDR2 SVGEGT. Here the CDR3 reads CASSYRGGTDTQYF. For the CDR3, the DNA is TGTGCCAGCAGTTATCGGGGAGGCACAGATACGCAGTATTTT.

This clone was seen a single time. The chain combines TRBV27 with TRBJ1-2, with D tentatively TRBD1 (6 bases). V lost 6 bases, J lost 4 bases, and 12 bases lay in between. Germline V gene sequence: CDR1 MNHEY, CDR2 SMNVEV (reference sequence). CDR3 length: 13 amino acids. CDR3 protein: CASSPGTPYGYTF. CDR3 sequence (DNA): TGTGCCAGCAGCCCCGGGACACCCTATGGCTACACCTTC.

This chain joins TRBV7-9 and TRBJ2-1, with 8 bases matching TRBD2. Unmatched junction bases numbered 7, after V lost 7 bases and J lost 2 bases. The length of the CDR3 is 15 residues. Germline V gene sequence: CDR1 SEHNR, CDR2 FQNEAQ (reference sequence). This chain's CDR3 is CASNPAGAPYNEQFF. The CDR3 DNA reads as TGTGCCAGCAACCCAGCGGGAGCACCCTACAATGAGCAGTTCTTC.

This clone was counted only a few times. The genes are TRBV5-1 and TRBJ2-7; 7 bases agree with TRBD1. The germline V gene encodes CDR1 SGHRS and CDR2 YFSETQ. V was clipped by 4 bases and J by 6 bases; unmatched bases: 13. There are 15 residues in the CDR3. The CDR3 here is CASSERPGQQVEQYF. DNA of the CDR3: TGCGCCAGCAGCGAGCGACCGGGACAGCAGGTCGAGCAGTACTTC.

CDR3 protein: CASSYNLRTSGTGYYEQYF. The CDR3 region has the DNA TGTGCCAGCAGTTACAACCTAAGAACTTCCGGGACAGGGTACTACGAGCAGTACTTC. J is TRBJ2-7 and V is TRBV6-2 or TRBV6-3, with 9 bases fitting TRBD1. The CDR3 spans 19 residues. V was pared by 2 bases and J by 3 bases, with 17 bases of the junction left unmatched. CDR1 and CDR2 from the germline V gene are MNHEY and SVGEGT.

The CDR3 nucleotides read TGCAGCGTACTCCGACAGGGTTTGAACACTGAAGCTTTCTTT. As protein: CSVLRQGLNTEAFF. V and J are TRBV29-1 and TRBJ1-1; 7 bases are shared with TRBD1. Trimming removed 6 bases from V and 0 bases from J; junction bases left unmatched: 7. CDR3 size: 14 residues. Germline lookup yields CDR1 SQVTM and CDR2 ANQGSEA.